A selection of T cell receptor beta chains follows, all from one sample in a study of cytomegalovirus exposure and HLA in healthy donors. Assay: immunoSEQ multiplex PCR; the TCRdb copy retains only in-frame clones and omits some. The table includes more than 100,000 clones, 65% to 85% detected once. The source material was PBMCs. These TCRs come from a man aged 50 to 59 in good health and CMV-seronegative. The CDR3 runs from the conserved cysteine through the conserved F or W. D genes are given only for firm matches. Clone size is not always given. Where it is, it says once, few, many or a class for expanded clones.

DNA	CDR3	V	J	D	size
TGTGCCAGCAGTTTACAGGACAGTCCTGGGGGGCAGTTCTTC	CASSLQDSPGGQFF	TRBV2	TRBJ2-1	-	few
TGTGCCAGCAGCGCAGGGGCGAGCTCCTACGAGCAGTACTTC	CASSAGASSYEQYF	TRBV6-5	TRBJ2-7	-	-
TGTGCCAGCAGCGTTTCCGGGACACTGAACACTGAAGCTTTCTTT	CASSVSGTLNTEAFF	TRBV9	TRBJ1-1	-	-
TGCGCCAGCAGCTTGGACTTAGGGGGCGGGGCCCTCTACGAGCAGTACTTC	CASSLDLGGGALYEQYF	TRBV5-1	TRBJ2-7	-	-
TGTGCCAGCAGCCCAGGGACTAGCGGGAGGGAAGAGCAGTACTTC	CASSPGTSGREEQYF	TRBV11-2	TRBJ2-7	TRBD2	-
TGTGCCAGCAGCAAAGTTTGTTCGGGAAAAGGTGGCTACACCTTC	CASSKVCSGKGGYTF	TRBV21-1	TRBJ1-2	-	-
TGTGCCAGCAGTTTCGGGGCGGGGAATGAGCAGTTCTTC	CASSFGAGNEQFF	TRBV6-1	TRBJ2-1	-	few
TGTGCCAGTAGTATCCAGGGCGACACTGAAGCTTTCTTT	CASSIQGDTEAFF	TRBV19	TRBJ1-1	-	-
TGTGCCAGCAGCCTCCAGGGGAACACTGAAGCTTTCTTT	CASSLQGNTEAFF	TRBV6-6	TRBJ1-1	-	-
TGTGCCAGCAGCCAGGGGCGGGGGAGTACGCAGTATTTT	CASSQGRGSTQYF	TRBV11-3	TRBJ2-3	-	-
TGTGCCAGTAGTCCTATACCACAGGGGGCACGACAGCCCCAGCATTTT	CASSPIPQGARQPQHF	TRBV19	TRBJ1-5	TRBD1	-
TGTGCCAGCAGCTTGTCGCCGGGACTAGCGGTAGGGCTCTCCTACAATGAGCAGTTCTTC	CASSLSPGLAVGLSYNEQFF	TRBV5-4	TRBJ2-1	TRBD2	-
TGTGCCAGCAGCCAAGCCGGGACTAGCGGGAGTCTTTACGAGCAGTACTTC	CASSQAGTSGSLYEQYF	TRBV4-2	TRBJ2-7	TRBD2	-
TGTGCCACCAGCAGAGATCTCGGGACAGGGCCCAGCAATCAGCCCCAGCATTTT	CATSRDLGTGPSNQPQHF	TRBV15	TRBJ1-5	TRBD1	-
TGCAGCGTTGCGCCCGGGAACACTGAAGCTTTCTTT	CSVAPGNTEAFF	TRBV29-1	TRBJ1-1	-	-
TGTGCCAGCAAGGGGGACAGTTCGGGCGAGCAGTACTTC	CASKGDSSGEQYF	TRBV9	TRBJ2-7	TRBD1	-
TGTGCCAGCAGCCCTGGACAGGGAACTGAAGCTTTCTTT	CASSPGQGTEAFF	TRBV11-2	TRBJ1-1	TRBD1	-
TGTGCCTGGAGCGCGGACAGGGGCTACGAGCAGTACTTC	CAWSADRGYEQYF	TRBV30	TRBJ2-7	TRBD1	-
TGTGCCAGCAGTGAAGGCAGGCGATGGGAGACCCAGTACTTC	CASSEGRRWETQYF	TRBV6-1	TRBJ2-5	-	-
TGTGCCAGCAGCCCTAGCCCGACGGGGAACACTGAAGCTTTCTTT	CASSPSPTGNTEAFF	TRBV7-2	TRBJ1-1	-	once
TGTGCCAGTAGTAATTCGGACACAAAAGAGACCCAGTACTTC	CASSNSDTKETQYF	TRBV19	TRBJ2-5	-	-
TGTGCCAGCAGTCGGGACAGTTACGAGCAGTACTTC	CASSRDSYEQYF	TRBV5-4	TRBJ2-7	TRBD1	-
TGTGCCTGGAGTCCATCGGGGAACACTGAAGCTTTCTTT	CAWSPSGNTEAFF	TRBV30	TRBJ1-1	-	-
TGTGCCAGCAGCCGACAGGCAGCGGGGTACCCAGATACGCAGTATTTT	CASSRQAAGYPDTQYF	TRBV7-2	TRBJ2-3	-	-
TGTGCCAGCAGTTTCTACGGAGCCTACGAGCAGTACTTC	CASSFYGAYEQYF	TRBV27	TRBJ2-7	-	once
TGTGCCAGCAGCGCGAGCGGGAGTAACTACAATGAGCAGTTCTTC	CASSASGSNYNEQFF	TRBV9	TRBJ2-1	TRBD2	-
TGTGCCAGCAGTTACCGGACTGAAGCTTTCTTT	CASSYRTEAFF	TRBV28	TRBJ1-1	-	-
TGTGCCAGCAGCGGAAGGGACAGGAGGAACACTGAAGCTTTCTTT	CASSGRDRRNTEAFF	TRBV9	TRBJ1-1	TRBD1	-
TGCGCCAGCAGCTGGACAGGGGTTGGGGAAAAACTGTTTTTT	CASSWTGVGEKLFF	TRBV5-1	TRBJ1-4	TRBD1	-
TGTGCCAGCTCGGATAACAGGGGAGACTTCTACGAGCAGTACTTC	CASSDNRGDFYEQYF	TRBV18	TRBJ2-7	TRBD1	few
TGCGCCAGCAGCCTGTCGAGAGACAGGGGATACATGAACACTGAAGCTCTCTTT	CASSLSRDRGYMNTEALF	TRBV4-1	TRBJ1-1	TRBD1	-
TGTGCCAGCAGTTACTCGGGCCTACTCCACGATACGCAGTATTTT	CASSYSGLLHDTQYF	TRBV6-5	TRBJ2-3	-	once
TGTGCCAGCAGCTCGTTCTGGGGGGGAGCTAATGAAAAACTGTTTTTT	CASSSFWGGANEKLFF	TRBV5-4	TRBJ1-4	-	-
TGTGCCAGCAGCCCGACAGTCCAGAATGAAAAACTGTTTTTT	CASSPTVQNEKLFF	TRBV5-4	TRBJ1-4	-	-
TGTGCCACCCAGTTCACAGGGTTCTCGTCTAATGAGCAGTTCTTC	CATQFTGFSSNEQFF	TRBV10-3	TRBJ2-1	-	-
TGCGCCAGCAGCCCCCCGGGACAGGGTTACGAGCAGTACTTC	CASSPPGQGYEQYF	TRBV5-1	TRBJ2-7	TRBD1	-
TGCGCCAGCAGCACAATCTCTTTGGATACGCAGTATTTT	CASSTISLDTQYF	TRBV5-1	TRBJ2-3	-	-
TGTGCCAGCAGCGCAACTCAGGGGAGCTACGAGCAGTACTTC	CASSATQGSYEQYF	TRBV5-7	TRBJ2-7	-	-
TGTGCCACCAGCGGATCCTTTACCTTTAGCGGGAGGGACCTAAGTGAGCAGTTCTTC	CATSGSFTFSGRDLSEQFF	TRBV15	TRBJ2-1	TRBD2	-
TGTGCCAGCAGCAAACTGCCACAGGAGCAGTACTTC	CASSKLPQEQYF	TRBV7-9	TRBJ2-7	-	-
TGTGCCAGCAGTCCAACAGGGACGATAAATGGCTACACCTTC	CASSPTGTINGYTF	TRBV28	TRBJ1-2	-	-
TGTGCCAGCAGCCAGAGGGTAGCGGGAGACGAGCAGTACTTC	CASSQRVAGDEQYF	TRBV9	TRBJ2-7	TRBD2	-
TGCAGCGTTGAAGAAGGAGGTGACCTTAGCGAGCAGTACTTC	CSVEEGGDLSEQYF	TRBV29-1	TRBJ2-7	-	-
TGTGCCAGCAGCGACCCGGGACAGGGGTACAATGAGCAGTTCTTC	CASSDPGQGYNEQFF	TRBV9	TRBJ2-1	TRBD1	few
TGTGCCAGCAGCGTAGCGGGAGGGAGCTCCTACAATGAGCAGTTCTTC	CASSVAGGSSYNEQFF	TRBV9	TRBJ2-1	TRBD2	-
TGTGCCAGTAGTAGACTAGTGGGGTACACAGATACGCAGTATTTT	CASSRLVGYTDTQYF	TRBV19	TRBJ2-3	-	-
TGTGGCAGCAGTATTAGCGGGGGTGGGGACATTCAGTACTTC	CGSSISGGGDIQYF	TRBV27	TRBJ2-4	TRBD2	-
TGCGCCAGCAGCTGGACAAGCCAAGAGACCCAGTACTTC	CASSWTSQETQYF	TRBV5-1	TRBJ2-5	-	-
TGTGCCAGCAGTTCCACGGTTGGCGGGACCCAGTACTTC	CASSSTVGGTQYF	TRBV6-5	TRBJ2-5	-	once